The 27 T cell receptor beta chains reported below all come from one sample, sequenced in a study of T cells in tuberculosis. The method was immunoSEQ multiplex PCR; TCRdb's version includes in-frame clones alone and lacks a portion of them. Here the sample spans fewer than 35,000 clones, over 95% being singletons. The sequenced material came from PBMCs. The receptor set was obtained from a donor between 10 and 35 years old with latent tuberculosis or without tuberculosis infection.

This sequence joins TRBV2 and TRBJ2-4; D gene uncertain. The V gene's germline CDR1 is SNHLY and CDR2 FYNNEI. Trimming shortened V by 3 bases and J by 4 bases, and 10 bases separated the two germline ends. This CDR3 comprises 14 residues. The CDR3 region is CASSDLAGKNIQYF. The CDR3 DNA sequence: TGTGCCAGCAGTGATTTGGCAGGAAAAAACATTCAGTACTTC.

The chain joins TRBV5-1 to TRBJ2-5; 7 bases match TRBD1. CDR1 and CDR2 from the germline V gene are SGHRS and YFSETQ. V lost 4 bases to trimming and J lost 4 bases; unmatched junction nucleotides: 10. This CDR3 is built from 15 residues. This CDR3 reads CASSTQARQGETQYF. CDR3 nucleotide sequence: TGCGCCAGCAGCACCCAAGCGCGACAGGGAGAGACCCAGTACTTC.

The CDR3 nucleotides read TGTGCCACCAGCAGAGGGAGTGAAGCTTTCTTT. It encodes CATSRGSEAFF. The chain couples TRBV15 to TRBJ1-1; no clear D. This CDR3 has 11 residues. Germline V gene lookup returns CDR1 LNHNV and CDR2 YYDKDF (reference sequence). Trimming removed 1 base from V and 7 bases from J, with 4 bases in between.

V and J are TRBV2 and TRBJ2-3; 9 bases agree with TRBD2. The CDR3 has 17 residues. J lost 4 bases, V lost 1 base, and 9 bases had no gene match. From germline, CDR1 is SNHLY and CDR2 FYNNEI. Here the CDR3 reads CASSEGWLAGAPDTQYF. In DNA, the CDR3 is TGTGCCAGCAGTGAAGGGTGGTTAGCGGGGGCCCCAGATACGCAGTATTTT. Looking up the rest from reference TRBV2 and TRBJ2-3 gives the full variable domain: EPEVTQTPSHQVTQMGQEVILRCVPISNHLYFYWYRQILGQKVEFLVSFYNNEISEKSEIFDDQFSVERPDGSNFTLKIRSTKLEDSAMYFCASSEGWLAGAPDTQYFGPGTRLTVL.

Comments on this clone: The junction shows a germline mismatch at one end, possibly a read error. This chain links TRBV7-7 with TRBJ1-2, with D unresolved. This CDR3 has 15 residues. CDR1 and CDR2 from the germline V gene are SSHAT and FNYEAQ (reference sequence). CDR3 DNA sequence: TGTGCTAGCAGCCTCTCCCCCGGGAGGGACTATGGCTACACCTTC. Encoded protein: CASSLSPGRDYGYTF.

The chain uses TRBV5-3 and TRBJ1-5, with TRBD1 as a possible D gene (5 bases). TRBV5-3 is an open reading frame, and its role is uncertain. V lost 6 bases, J lost 0 bases, and 31 bases lay in between. CDR3 length: 21 amino acids. This CDR3 is CARNRDYGLALPIYSNQPQHF. Here the CDR3 DNA reads TGTGCCAGAAACCGGGACTACGGTCTCGCCCTACCCATCTATAGCAATCAGCCCCAGCATTTT.

The chain links TRBV29-1 to TRBJ1-1; D is perhaps TRBD1 (5 bases). The germline CDR1 and CDR2 sequences are SQVTM and ANQGSEA. The CDR3 covers 11 residues. Trimming removed 4 bases at V and 6 bases at J, with 9 bases between. CDR3 nucleotides: TGCAGCGTTGTAATAGGGGCTGAAGCTTTCTTT. It is translated as CSVVIGAEAFF.

This clone was recorded once. This chain joins TRBV7-8 and TRBJ2-1; TRBD1 agrees at 10 bases. With V trimmed by 4 bases and J by 4 bases, 10 bases remained unmatched. The CDR3 totals 17 residues. In germline, CDR1 is SGHVS, CDR2 FQNEAQ. CDR3 nucleotides: TGTGCCAGCAGCTCCTCTTACCGGGGACAGGGGTACAATGAGCAGTTCTTC. Its translation is CASSSSYRGQGYNEQFF.

The genes are TRBV11-2 and TRBJ1-2, with 7 bases identical to TRBD1. Germline loops: CDR1 SGHAT, CDR2 FQNNGV. V shed 5 bases and J 2 bases; nucleotides not matched to a gene: 8. The CDR3 has 15 amino acids. CDR3 bases: TGTGCCAGCAGCGTGGGGGCAGGGGGGAACTATGGCTACACCTTC. This translates into CASSVGAGGNYGYTF. The whole variable domain, remainder taken from reference TRBV11-2 and TRBJ1-2, is EAGVAQSPRYKIIEKRQSVAFWCNPISGHATLYWYQQILGQGPKLLIQFQNNGVVDDSQLPKDRFSAERLKGVDSTLKIQPAKLEDSAVYLCASSVGAGGNYGYTFGSGTRLTVV.

This clone occurred once. The gene calls are TRBV6-1 and TRBJ2-7; the match to TRBD2 covers 8 bases. With V trimmed by 8 bases and J by 4 bases, 4 bases remained unmatched. Germline V lookup: CDR1 MNHNS, CDR2 SASEGT. The CDR3 is 12 residues long. CDR3 sequence reads: CASGRLAYEQYF. The CDR3, as DNA: TGTGCCAGCGGACGACTAGCGTACGAGCAGTACTTC.

The chain carries TRBV2 and TRBJ1-1, with 10 bases identical to TRBD1. The CDR3 totals 18 residues. Germline values: CDR1 SNHLY, CDR2 FYNNEI. J gave up 1 base and V 5 bases, and 13 bases lay outside the gene matches. The CDR3 reads CASSRIRQGAGPNTEAFF. The CDR3 nucleotides are TGTGCCAGCAGTAGGATTAGACAGGGGGCGGGTCCGAACACTGAAGCTTTCTTT.

The V gene is TRBV27, the J gene TRBJ2-1, with 9 bases aligning to TRBD2. CDR3 size: 16 residues. Germline assignment: CDR1 MNHEY and CDR2 SMNVEV (reference sequence). The trim removed 2 bases at V and 8 bases at J, leaving 10 bases unmatched. The CDR3 DNA sequence: TGTGCCAGCAGTTTAGGTATTAGCGGGAGAATAGATGAGCAGTTCTTC. This codes for CASSLGISGRIDEQFF.

The chain employs TRBV7-3 and TRBJ1-1, with D perhaps matching TRBD1 (6 bases). V was pared by 5 bases and J by 6 bases, with 16 bases between. The CDR3 extends over 14 amino acids. Germline CDR1 and CDR2: SGHTA and FQGTGA. This CDR3 is CASSQKPAGAEAFF. DNA of the CDR3: TGTGCCAGCAGCCAAAAGCCCGCAGGGGCTGAAGCTTTCTTT.

The chain combines TRBV14 with TRBJ1-2; D is unresolved. The CDR3 totals 14 residues. Germline V gives CDR1 SGHDN, CDR2 FVKESK. Trimming pared 1 base from V and 4 bases from J, leaving 10 bases between. The CDR3 is CASSQGVGVYGYTF. CDR3 nucleotides: TGTGCCAGCAGCCAAGGAGTCGGAGTCTATGGCTACACCTTC.

CDR3: CASSEGSDRANYGYTF. The CDR3 DNA reads TGTGCCAGCAGCGAGGGGTCGGACAGAGCTAACTATGGCTACACCTTC. This chain links TRBV9 with TRBJ1-2, with D maybe TRBD1 (6 bases). The CDR3 spans 16 residues. With 3 bases removed from V and 0 bases from J, the gap between germline ends came to 15 bases. The germline V gene has CDR1 SGDLS and CDR2 YYNGEE.

This chain joins TRBV9 and TRBJ1-2; TRBD1 matches at 8 bases. Trimming took 0 bases from V and 2 from J; bases not matched to a gene: 6. The length of the CDR3 is 16 residues. The V gene's germline CDR1 is SGDLS and CDR2 YYNGEE. CDR3 residues: CASSVGRAGGNYGYTF. CDR3 bases: TGTGCCAGCAGCGTAGGTAGGGCAGGGGGCAACTATGGCTACACCTTC. Variable domain in full (rest from reference TRBV9 and TRBJ1-2): DSGVTQTPKHLITATGQRVTLRCSPRSGDLSVYWYQQSLDQGLQFLIQYYNGEERAKGNILERFSAQQFPDLHSELNLSSLELGDSALYFCASSVGRAGGNYGYTFGSGTRLTVV.

V usage is TRBV15 and J usage is TRBJ1-2; D remains unclear. The germline gives CDR1 LNHNV, CDR2 YYDKDF (reference sequence). Trimming shortened V by 8 bases and J by 4 bases, and 14 bases separated the two germline ends. The CDR3 runs to 13 residues. CDR3 coding DNA: TGTGCCACCCCTCGGGAAGGAGGCTATGGCTACACCTTC. Translated, it gives CATPREGGYGYTF.

Here the CDR3 reads CAISEWGLAGLQETQYF. The CDR3 bases are TGTGCCATCAGTGAGTGGGGCCTAGCGGGGCTCCAAGAGACCCAGTACTTC. The chain couples TRBV10-3 to TRBJ2-5, with 9 bases that match TRBD2. With 1 base clipped from V and 1 base from J, the junction kept 7 bases outside the gene matches. Germline V gene data show CDR1 as ENHRY and CDR2 as SYGVKD. CDR3 size: 17 residues.

This clone has just one count. The CDR3 protein is CASSPSRATSGDGTDTQYF. The CDR3 DNA reads as TGTGCCAGCAGCCCCTCAAGGGCTACTAGCGGGGACGGCACAGATACGCAGTATTTT. The rearrangement links TRBV7-2 to TRBJ2-3; TRBD2 aligns across 10 bases. Germline assignment: CDR1 SGHTA and CDR2 FQGNSA. With 5 bases clipped from V and 1 base from J, the junction kept 15 bases outside the gene matches. There are 19 residues in the CDR3.

The chain is built from TRBV2 and TRBJ2-1; 10 nucleotides match TRBD1. CDR1 SNHLY and CDR2 FYNNEI come from the germline V gene. V lost 1 base and J lost 6; bases outside the gene matches: 3. The CDR3 sequence is 15 residues long. This chain's CDR3 is CASSEGTGGFNEQFF. CDR3 DNA: TGTGCCAGCAGTGAAGGGACAGGGGGATTCAATGAGCAGTTCTTC.

The chain has TRBV11-3 and TRBJ2-7; D gene ambiguous. The germline CDR1 and CDR2 sequences are SGHNT and YENEEA. V lost 2 bases and J lost 0, with 5 bases in between. This CDR3 has 13 residues. CDR3 sequence (DNA): TGTGCCAGCAGCTTATTCAGCTCCTACGAGCAGTACTTC. Protein: CASSLFSSYEQYF.

This clone was seen once. The chain uses TRBV7-2 and TRBJ1-1; D might be TRBD1 (5 bases). Trimming stripped 3 bases from V and 0 bases from J, with 8 bases between. In germline, CDR1 is SGHTA, CDR2 FQGNSA. This CDR3 spans 14 amino acids. The CDR3 is CASSLGPLNTEAFF. The CDR3 nucleotides read TGTGCCAGCAGCTTGGGGCCATTGAACACTGAAGCTTTCTTT.

The genes are TRBV4-1 and TRBJ1-2; D is ambiguous. Trimming took 1 base from V and 2 from J, leaving 20 bases between them. This CDR3 is built from 18 residues. Germline V gene data show CDR1 as MGHRA and CDR2 as YSYEKL. The CDR3 reads CASSQVFQTVRVNYGYTF. In nucleotides, the CDR3 is TGCGCCAGCAGCCAAGTTTTCCAAACCGTCCGGGTGAACTATGGCTACACCTTC.

The J gene is TRBJ1-2, the V gene TRBV7-9; 8 positions match TRBD1. Per the germline V gene, CDR1 is SEHNR and CDR2 is FQNEAQ (reference sequence). There are 16 residues in the CDR3. Trimming took 4 bases from V and 6 from J; bases not matched to a gene: 13. The CDR3: CASSSKAPTGVDGYTF. The CDR3 DNA reads as TGTGCCAGCAGCTCTAAAGCCCCGACAGGGGTCGATGGCTACACCTTC.

V gene TRBV19 combines with J gene TRBJ1-5; tentative D call: TRBD1 (5 bases). Trimming cost V 1 base and J 3 bases, with 10 bases left between them. The CDR3 runs 15 residues. Germline loops: CDR1 LNHDA, CDR2 SQIVND (reference sequence). CDR3 in DNA: TGTGCCAGTAGTATAGGGGGCAGCTCCAATCAGCCCCAGCATTTT. Amino acids: CASSIGGSSNQPQHF. The whole variable domain, remainder taken from reference TRBV19 and TRBJ1-5, is DGGITQSPKYLFRKEGQNVTLSCEQNLNHDAMYWYRQDPGQGLRLIYYSQIVNDFQKGDIAEGYSVSREKKESFPLTVTSAQKNPTAFYLCASSIGGSSNQPQHFGDGTRLSIL.

The V and J genes are TRBV7-2 and TRBJ1-2; the match to TRBD1 covers 7 bases. V shed 0 bases, J shed 6 bases, and the junction held 7 bases outside the gene matches. The germline gives CDR1 SGHTA, CDR2 FQGNSA. There are 15 residues in the CDR3. The CDR3 nucleotides read TGTGCCAGCAGCTTAGCGCAAGGGGGCGCGAATGGCTACACCTTC. Translating gives CASSLAQGGANGYTF. Supplemented by reference TRBV7-2 and TRBJ1-2, the full variable domain reads GAGVSQSPSNKVTEKGKDVELRCDPISGHTALYWYRQSLGQGLEFLIYFQGNSAPDKSGLPSDRFSAERTGGSVSTLTIQRTQQEDSAVYLCASSLAQGGANGYTFGSGTRLTVV.

This chain joins TRBV27 and TRBJ2-2; D might be TRBD1 (5 bases). V was pared by 10 bases and J by 5 bases, with 17 bases between. The CDR3 consists of 14 residues. Per germline, CDR1 MNHEY and CDR2 SMNVEV (reference sequence). Here the CDR3 DNA reads TGTGCCACCCGATGGGGCCAGGGAACCGGGGAGCTGTTTTTT. It codes for CATRWGQGTGELFF.